The 14 T cell receptor beta chains presented below share a single source sample, sequenced in a study of blood T cell repertoires in COVID-19. The table came from immunoSEQ multiplex PCR; TCRdb's copy has only in-frame clones and leaves some out. The sample contains approximately 140,000 clones, around 89% of which appear only once. Sequences were obtained from PBMCs or T cells enriched from blood (not recorded which). These receptors all stem from a woman in her 30s with acute COVID-19.

A few counts support this clone. The V gene is TRBV7-2, the J gene TRBJ2-3; D not certain. V lost 5 bases to trimming and J lost 2 bases, with 11 bases between them. This CDR3 comprises 14 residues. Germline CDR1 and CDR2: SGHTA and FQGNSA. This CDR3 is CASSPAGFTDTQYF. The CDR3 nucleotides read TGTGCCAGCAGCCCCGCAGGCTTCACAGATACGCAGTATTTT.

The chain links TRBV7-2 to TRBJ2-1, with 11 bases identical to TRBD2. The germline gives CDR1 SGHTA, CDR2 FQGNSA. V lost 0 bases to trimming and J lost 8 bases; unmatched junction nucleotides: 3. The CDR3 contains 15 residues. CDR3 in DNA: TGTGCCAGCAGCTTAGCATTAGCGGGAGGGGATGAGCAGTTCTTC. The encoded protein is CASSLALAGGDEQFF.

V usage is TRBV11-3 and J usage is TRBJ2-1; 8 positions agree with TRBD1. There are 15 residues in the CDR3. V shed 0 bases and J 3 bases; nucleotides not matched to a gene: 1. From germline, CDR1 is SGHNT and CDR2 YENEEA. This chain's CDR3 is CASSLDRGLYNEQFF. DNA of the CDR3: TGTGCCAGCAGCTTAGACAGGGGGCTCTACAATGAGCAGTTCTTC.

This sequence joins TRBV14 and TRBJ2-7, with 14 bases fitting TRBD2. The ends lost 0 bases at V and 6 bases at J; junction bases unmatched: 10. The CDR3 loop spans 18 amino acids. Germline values: CDR1 SGHDN, CDR2 FVKESK. Here the CDR3 DNA reads TGTGCCAGCAGCCAAGATAAGGGACTAGCGGGAGACGCTCTCGAGCAGTACTTC. As protein: CASSQDKGLAGDALEQYF.

This chain joins TRBV6-6 and TRBJ1-6; D might be TRBD1 (5 bases). Trimming took off 2 bases at V and 5 bases at J, with 7 bases between the two ends. This CDR3 is built from 14 residues. From germline, CDR1 is MNHNY and CDR2 SVGAGI (reference sequence). The CDR3 bases are TGTGCCAGCAGTTACCGACAGAATAATTCACCCCTCCACTTT. This sequence encodes CASSYRQNNSPLHF.

The chain recombines TRBV10-3 with TRBJ2-7; 8 bases align to TRBD1. V lost 6 bases, J lost 2 bases, and 3 bases stayed unmatched. In germline, CDR1 is ENHRY, CDR2 SYGVKD. The length of the CDR3 is 13 residues. This chain's CDR3 is CAISGQGAYEQYF. CDR3 nucleotide sequence: TGTGCCATCAGCGGACAGGGCGCCTACGAGCAGTACTTC.

The chain combines TRBV30 with TRBJ2-3, with D unclear. Between the trimmed V and J ends, which lost 0 bases and 1 base, there was a span of 5 bases. Germline V gene lookup returns CDR1 GTSNPN and CDR2 SVGIG (reference sequence). This CDR3 comprises 13 residues. The CDR3 DNA reads as TGTGCCTGGAGTGTAACTGGCACAGATACGCAGTATTTT. Translating gives CAWSVTGTDTQYF. The full variable domain, in which reference TRBV30 and TRBJ2-3 provide the parts outside the CDR3, is SQTIHQWPATLVQPVGSPLSLECTVEGTSNPNLYWYRQAAGRGLQLLFYSVGIGQISSEVPQNLSASRPQDRQFILSSKKLLLSDSGFYLCAWSVTGTDTQYFGPGTRLTVL.

This chain joins TRBV27 and TRBJ2-1, with a tentative D call TRBD2 (6 bases). This CDR3 is built from 16 residues. V lost 0 bases and J 2 bases, leaving 11 bases between the germline ends. Germline CDR1 reads MNHEY; CDR2 reads SMNVEV (reference sequence). CDR3 protein: CASSLSMQRAYNEQFF. The CDR3 DNA is TGTGCCAGCAGTTTATCGATGCAGCGGGCCTACAATGAGCAGTTCTTC.

This clone came up many times. The chain recombines TRBV6-6 with TRBJ1-6; D is ambiguous. V was pared by 6 bases and J by 7 bases, with 10 bases between. CDR1 is MNHNY and CDR2 is SVGAGI in the germline V gene (reference sequence). The CDR3 is 13 residues long. The CDR3 DNA reads TGTGCCAGCAGCGGCAGCGAGAATTCACCCCTCCACTTT. Amino acid sequence: CASSGSENSPLHF.

The chain couples TRBV6-2 or TRBV6-3 to TRBJ1-2, with no clear D. Trimming left V 5 bases short and J 2 bases short, with 18 bases between. Germline V lookup: CDR1 MNHEY, CDR2 SVGEGT. The CDR3 is 16 amino acids. The chain's CDR3 is CASSPPSIRQNYGYTF. CDR3 coding DNA: TGTGCCAGCAGTCCACCTTCGATACGACAAAACTATGGCTACACCTTC.

V gene TRBV9 combines with J gene TRBJ2-3; 10 bases map to TRBD2. The ends lost 2 bases at V and 5 bases at J; junction bases unmatched: 8. From germline, CDR1 is SGDLS and CDR2 YYNGEE. The CDR3 is made up of 16 amino acids. DNA for the CDR3: TGTGCCAGCAGCGTCGGACCTAGCGGGGGAGGAGATACGCAGTATTTT. This codes for CASSVGPSGGGDTQYF.

This clone came up a few times. The V call is TRBV27, the J call TRBJ2-7, with D possibly matching TRBD2 (5 bases). Germline V lookup: CDR1 MNHEY, CDR2 SMNVEV (reference sequence). This CDR3 comprises 15 residues. V gave up 6 bases and J gave up 0 bases, with 15 bases separating them. CDR3 DNA: TGTGCCAGCAGCAAGAAAGCAGGAGGCTCCTACGAGCAGTACTTC. This sequence encodes CASSKKAGGSYEQYF.

The chain employs TRBV30 and TRBJ1-6; D is ambiguous. The V gene's germline CDR1 is GTSNPN and CDR2 SVGIG (reference sequence). Between the trimmed V and J ends, which lost 4 bases and 7 bases, there was a span of 11 bases. The CDR3 loop spans 13 amino acids. This CDR3 is CAWTNLGNSPLHF. CDR3 coding DNA: TGTGCCTGGACCAACCTCGGGAATTCACCCCTCCACTTT.

The chain recombines TRBV4-3 with TRBJ1-1; 8 nucleotides match TRBD1. Germline V gives CDR1 LGHNA, CDR2 YSLEER. V shed 0 bases and J 0 bases; nucleotides not matched to a gene: 6. The CDR3 runs 17 residues. The CDR3 region is CASSQDGRGRMNTEAFF. The CDR3, as DNA: TGCGCCAGCAGCCAAGATGGCAGGGGGCGAATGAACACTGAAGCTTTCTTT.